This record concerns one T cell receptor beta chain sequence. As yet, its antigen is unknown. These data originate in a study of T cell responses to AZD1222 COVID-19 vaccine. Study-wide points: Spike-wide coverage was observed for vaccine-associated CD4 TCRs, with dominant responses at 160-218 and 743-854. Spike-specific TCR breadth rose after two AZD1222 doses, and depth rose as well.

Trimming removed 3 bases from V and 0 bases from J, with 12 bases in between. The germline V gene has CDR1 LNHDA and CDR2 SQIVND (reference sequence). The CDR3 consists of 15 residues. The assay was immunoSEQ multiplex PCR, and TCRdb's table has in-frame clones only and misses some. The table has 20,000 to 25,000 clones, roughly 82% seen once. The sample in question was peripheral blood, obtained on day 0 of AZD1222 vaccination. The chain recombines TRBV19 with TRBJ2-7; D might be TRBD1 (6 bases). The TCR comes from an adult in good health. CDR3 protein: CASSIERGSSYEQYF. CDR3 sequence (DNA): TGTGCCAGTAGTATTGAAAGGGGGAGCTCCTACGAGCAGTACTTC.